What follows are 13 T cell receptor beta chains derived from one specimen sequenced in a study of PD-1 blockade in classical Hodgkin lymphoma. Every patient was affected by relapse after autologous stem cell transplantation, while exposure to brentuximab vedotin was not uniform. Produced via immunoSEQ multiplex PCR; TCRdb's table is partial and in-frame only. The sample includes around 34,000 clones, over 65% of them seen just once. The sequences come from peripheral blood mononuclear cells (PBMCs), collected before the second cycle of nivolumab. These receptors all come from a human donor with classical Hodgkin lymphoma.

The rearrangement links TRBV29-1 to TRBJ2-7, with no clear D. Trimming stripped 1 base from V and 0 bases from J, with 10 bases between. Per germline, CDR1 SQVTM and CDR2 ANQGSEA. The CDR3 extends over 14 amino acids. The CDR3 sequence is CSVEGQAGSYEQYF. The CDR3 nucleotides read TGCAGCGTTGAAGGTCAGGCCGGCTCCTACGAGCAGTACTTC.

The chain links TRBV30 to TRBJ1-1, with TRBD1 as a possible D gene (5 bases). Deletions cut 0 bases from V and 1 base from J, with 6 bases between. Germline V gene lookup returns CDR1 GTSNPN and CDR2 SVGIG (reference sequence). This CDR3 has 13 residues. CDR3: CAWSVQGNTEAFF. The CDR3 nucleotides are TGTGCCTGGAGTGTGCAGGGGAACACTGAAGCTTTCTTT. Together with reference TRBV30 and TRBJ1-1, the CDR3 gives the full variable domain: SQTIHQWPATLVQPVGSPLSLECTVEGTSNPNLYWYRQAAGRGLQLLFYSVGIGQISSEVPQNLSASRPQDRQFILSSKKLLLSDSGFYLCAWSVQGNTEAFFGQGTRLTVV.

The chain couples TRBV7-9 to TRBJ2-3, with D possibly being TRBD1 (6 bases). Germline CDR1 is SEHNR and CDR2 is FQNEAQ (reference sequence). The CDR3 loop spans 13 amino acids. The V end was cut by 6 bases, the J end by 4 bases, with 11 bases between. The CDR3 region is CASSLRGADTQYF. As DNA, the CDR3 is TGTGCCAGCAGTCTCAGGGGCGCAGATACGCAGTATTTT. The complete variable domain, with remaining parts taken from reference TRBV7-9 and TRBJ2-3, reads DTGVSQNPRHKITKRGQNVTFRCDPISEHNRLYWYRQTLGQGPEFLTYFQNEAQLEKSRLLSDRFSAERPKGSFSTLEIQRTEQGDSAMYLCASSLRGADTQYFGPGTRLTVL.

This clone has more than one count but fewer than ten. This chain links TRBV29-1 with TRBJ2-5; tentatively, D is TRBD1 or TRBD2 (5 bases each). The CDR3 spans 15 residues. Germline V gene data show CDR1 as SQVTM and CDR2 as ANQGSEA. Trimming removed 0 bases at V and 4 bases at J, with 15 bases between. CDR3 loop: CSVEDDPTGAETQYF. CDR3 DNA: TGCAGCGTTGAAGATGATCCTACCGGGGCAGAGACCCAGTACTTC.

V usage is TRBV5-1 and J usage is TRBJ2-7; the match to TRBD2 covers 13 bases. CDR1 SGHRS and CDR2 YFSETQ come from the germline V gene. The CDR3 loop spans 18 amino acids. V trimming: 4 bases; J trimming: 3 bases; junction bases outside the gene matches: 13. CDR3 sequence (DNA): TGCGCCAGCAGCATCCAGACTAGCGGGGGGAGAGATTACTACGAGCAGTACTTC. This gives the protein CASSIQTSGGRDYYEQYF.

V usage is TRBV7-6 and J usage is TRBJ2-3, with 7 bases matching TRBD1. V was pared by 3 bases and J by 0 bases, with 3 bases of the junction left unmatched. CDR1 is SGHVS and CDR2 is FNYEAQ in the germline V gene. This CDR3 spans 15 amino acids. In DNA, the CDR3 is TGTGCCAGCAGCTTTGGGACAGCTAGCACAGATACGCAGTATTTT. Encoded protein: CASSFGTASTDTQYF. Supplemented by reference TRBV7-6 and TRBJ2-3, the full variable domain reads GAGVSQSPRYKVTKRGQDVALRCDPISGHVSLYWYRQALGQGPEFLTYFNYEAQQDKSGLPNDRFSAERPEGSISTLTIQRTEQRDSAMYRCASSFGTASTDTQYFGPGTRLTVL.

The chain carries TRBV7-9 and TRBJ1-5; perhaps TRBD1 as D (6 bases). The V end lost 2 bases, the J end lost 8 bases, and 10 bases lay between the germline ends. This CDR3 region has 13 residues. The germline V gene has CDR1 SEHNR and CDR2 FQNEAQ (reference sequence). The CDR3 protein is CASSLSRQEPQHF. CDR3 coding DNA: TGTGCCAGCAGCTTATCCCGACAGGAGCCCCAGCATTTT.

The J gene is TRBJ2-6, the V gene TRBV15; D not certain. Germline V gene sequence: CDR1 LNHNV, CDR2 YYDKDF (reference sequence). CDR3 length: 18 amino acids. V was clipped by 0 bases and J by 0 bases, with 12 bases between them. The CDR3 DNA sequence: TGTGCCACCAGCAGAGATCTTGCCCGCCTCTCTGGGGCCAACGTCCTGACTTTC. This codes for CATSRDLARLSGANVLTF.

The rearrangement links TRBV19 to TRBJ1-2, with 10 bases lining up with TRBD1. CDR3 length: 13 residues. The V gene end was trimmed by 10 bases and the J gene end by 5 bases; junction bases not matched to a gene: 7. The germline V gene has CDR1 LNHDA and CDR2 SQIVND (reference sequence). CDR3 DNA sequence: TGTGCCATCCGGGACAGGGGTGTTTATGGCTACACCTTC. It encodes CAIRDRGVYGYTF.

The chain uses TRBV6-5 and TRBJ1-4; a possible D gene is TRBD1 (5 bases). The V gene's germline CDR1 is MNHEY and CDR2 SVGAGI. The CDR3 has 15 amino acids. Trimming stripped 3 bases from V and 7 bases from J, with 15 bases between. The CDR3 DNA is TGTGCCAGCAGTTATAGGGGCAGCCGGTCTGAAAAACTGTTTTTT. Translating it yields CASSYRGSRSEKLFF.

V is TRBV21-1 and J is TRBJ2-3; the DNA was not used to check the table's D call, TRBD2. TRBV21-1 is a documented pseudogene. CDR3 length: 19 residues. CDR3 nucleotide sequence: TGTGCCAGCAGCCCTAGGCGGCGGGGGGTATGTTCTCGCACAGATACGCAGTATTTT. This gives the protein CASSPRRRGVCSRTDTQYF.

This clone was picked up a small number of times. The rearrangement links TRBV7-9 to TRBJ1-1; the D gene is possibly TRBD1 (5 bases). The CDR3 runs to 14 residues. V was trimmed by 8 bases and J by 5 bases, leaving 18 bases between them. Germline V gives CDR1 SEHNR, CDR2 FQNEAQ (reference sequence). Written as DNA, the CDR3 is TGTGCCAGCGGCCTCGGGGGGTGGGAGACTGAAGCTTTCTTT. The encoded protein is CASGLGGWETEAFF.

This chain connects TRBV19 to TRBJ2-3; D may correspond to TRBD1 or TRBD2 (5 bases each). This CDR3 spans 15 amino acids. Trimming cost V 4 bases and J 6 bases, with 17 bases left between them. Germline V lookup: CDR1 LNHDA, CDR2 SQIVND (reference sequence). This chain's CDR3 is CASSTYRDPEDTQYF. Written as DNA, the CDR3 is TGTGCCAGTAGTACTTACCGGGACCCCGAGGATACGCAGTATTTT.